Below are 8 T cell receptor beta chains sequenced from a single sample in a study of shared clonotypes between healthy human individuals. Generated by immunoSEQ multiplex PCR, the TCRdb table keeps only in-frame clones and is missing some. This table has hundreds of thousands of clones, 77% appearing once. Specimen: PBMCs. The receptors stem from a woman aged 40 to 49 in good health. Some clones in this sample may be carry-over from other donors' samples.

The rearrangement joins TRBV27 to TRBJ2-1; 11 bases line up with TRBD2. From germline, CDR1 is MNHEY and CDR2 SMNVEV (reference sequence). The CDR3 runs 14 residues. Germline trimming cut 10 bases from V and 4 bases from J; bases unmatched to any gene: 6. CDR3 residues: CATGGLADYNEQFF. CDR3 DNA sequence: TGTGCCACCGGGGGACTAGCGGATTACAATGAGCAGTTCTTC.

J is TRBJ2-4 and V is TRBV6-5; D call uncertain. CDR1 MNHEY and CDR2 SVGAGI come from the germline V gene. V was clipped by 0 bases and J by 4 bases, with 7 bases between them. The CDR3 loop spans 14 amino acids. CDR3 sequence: CASSYSGLKNIQYF. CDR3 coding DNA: TGTGCCAGCAGTTACTCCGGCCTTAAAAACATTCAGTACTTC.

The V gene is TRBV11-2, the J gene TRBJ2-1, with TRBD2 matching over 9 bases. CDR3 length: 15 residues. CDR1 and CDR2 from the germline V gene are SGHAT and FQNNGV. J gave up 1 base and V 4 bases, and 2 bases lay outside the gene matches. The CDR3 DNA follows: TGTGCCAGCAGCTCAACTAGCGGGTCCTACAATGAGCAGTTCTTC. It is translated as CASSSTSGSYNEQFF.

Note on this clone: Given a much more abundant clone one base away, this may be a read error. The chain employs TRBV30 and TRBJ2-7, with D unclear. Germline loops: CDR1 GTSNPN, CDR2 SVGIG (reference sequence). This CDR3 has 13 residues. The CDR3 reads CAWSPLLGYGQYF. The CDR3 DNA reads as TGTGCCTGGAGTCCACTGTTGGGGTACGGGCAGTACTTC.

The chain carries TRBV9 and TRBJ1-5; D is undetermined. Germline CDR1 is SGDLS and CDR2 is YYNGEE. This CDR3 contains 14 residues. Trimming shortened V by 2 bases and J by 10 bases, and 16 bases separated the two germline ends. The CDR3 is CASSVLGGGGPQHF. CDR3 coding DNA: TGTGCCAGCAGCGTCCTTGGAGGTGGCGGTCCCCAGCATTTT.

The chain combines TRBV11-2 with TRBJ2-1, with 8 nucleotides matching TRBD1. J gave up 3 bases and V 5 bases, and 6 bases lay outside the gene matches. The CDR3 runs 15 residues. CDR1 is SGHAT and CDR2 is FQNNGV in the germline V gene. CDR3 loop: CASSPQGADYNEQFF. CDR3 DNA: TGTGCCAGCAGCCCCCAGGGGGCTGACTACAATGAGCAGTTCTTC.

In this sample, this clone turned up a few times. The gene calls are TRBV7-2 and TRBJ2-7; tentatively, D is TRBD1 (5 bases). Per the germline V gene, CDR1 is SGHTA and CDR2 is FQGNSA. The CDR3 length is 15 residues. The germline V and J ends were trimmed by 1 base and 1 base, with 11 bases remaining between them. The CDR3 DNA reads TGTGCCAGCAGCTTAGGGGGCGAGTCGTCCTACGAGCAGTACTTC. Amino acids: CASSLGGESSYEQYF.

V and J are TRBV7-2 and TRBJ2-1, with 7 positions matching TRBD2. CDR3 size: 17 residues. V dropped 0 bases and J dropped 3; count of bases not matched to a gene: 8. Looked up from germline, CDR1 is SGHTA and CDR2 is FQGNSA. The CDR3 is CASSLAGGSTGYNEQFF. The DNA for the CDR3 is TGTGCCAGCAGCTTAGCGGGGGGGAGTACCGGCTACAATGAGCAGTTCTTC. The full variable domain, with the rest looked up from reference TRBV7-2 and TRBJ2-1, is GAGVSQSPSNKVTEKGKDVELRCDPISGHTALYWYRQSLGQGLEFLIYFQGNSAPDKSGLPSDRFSAERTGGSVSTLTIQRTQQEDSAVYLCASSLAGGSTGYNEQFFGPGTRLTVL.